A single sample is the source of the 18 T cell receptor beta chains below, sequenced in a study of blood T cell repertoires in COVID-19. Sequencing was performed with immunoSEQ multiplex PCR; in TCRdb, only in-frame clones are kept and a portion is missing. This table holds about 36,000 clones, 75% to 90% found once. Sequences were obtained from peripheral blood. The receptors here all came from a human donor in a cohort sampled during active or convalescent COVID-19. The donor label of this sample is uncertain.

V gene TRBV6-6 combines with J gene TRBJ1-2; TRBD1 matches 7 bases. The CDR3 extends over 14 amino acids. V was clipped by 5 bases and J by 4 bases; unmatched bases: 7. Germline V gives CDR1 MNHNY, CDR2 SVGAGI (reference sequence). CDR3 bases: TGTGCCAGCAGTACGACAGGGTTGTTCTATGGCTACACCTTC. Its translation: CASSTTGLFYGYTF.

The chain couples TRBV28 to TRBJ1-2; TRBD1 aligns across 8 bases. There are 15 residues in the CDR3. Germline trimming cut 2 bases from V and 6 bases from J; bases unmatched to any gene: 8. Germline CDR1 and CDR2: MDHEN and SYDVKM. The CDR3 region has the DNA TGTGCCAGCAGTTTACTCCTAGGACAGGGCGATGGCTACACCTTC. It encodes CASSLLLGQGDGYTF.

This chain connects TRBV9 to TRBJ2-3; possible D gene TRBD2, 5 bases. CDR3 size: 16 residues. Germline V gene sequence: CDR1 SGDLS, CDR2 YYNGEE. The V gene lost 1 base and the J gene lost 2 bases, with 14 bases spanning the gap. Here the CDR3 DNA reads TGTGCCAGCAGCGTATTAGGAGCGGACGACACAGATACGCAGTATTTT. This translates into CASSVLGADDTDTQYF.

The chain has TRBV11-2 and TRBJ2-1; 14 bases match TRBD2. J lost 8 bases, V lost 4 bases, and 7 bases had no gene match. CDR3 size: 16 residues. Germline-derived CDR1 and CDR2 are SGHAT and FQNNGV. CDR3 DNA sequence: TGTGCCAGCAGCTCCTTGGGGACTAGCGGGAGCTATGAGCAGTTCTTC. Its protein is CASSSLGTSGSYEQFF.

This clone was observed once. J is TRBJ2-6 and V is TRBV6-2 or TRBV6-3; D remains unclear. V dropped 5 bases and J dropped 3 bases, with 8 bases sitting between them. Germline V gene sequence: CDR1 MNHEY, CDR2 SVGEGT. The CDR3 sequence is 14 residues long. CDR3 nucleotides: TGTGCCAGCAGTCGGGTCGGTGGGGCCAACGTCCTGACTTTC. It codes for CASSRVGGANVLTF.

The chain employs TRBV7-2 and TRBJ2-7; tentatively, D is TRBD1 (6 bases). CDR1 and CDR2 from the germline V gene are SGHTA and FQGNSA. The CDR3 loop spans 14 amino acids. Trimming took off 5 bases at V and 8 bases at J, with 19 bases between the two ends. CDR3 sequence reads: CASSINGQGIQQYF. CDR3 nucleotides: TGTGCCAGCAGCATCAACGGGCAGGGGATACAGCAGTACTTC.

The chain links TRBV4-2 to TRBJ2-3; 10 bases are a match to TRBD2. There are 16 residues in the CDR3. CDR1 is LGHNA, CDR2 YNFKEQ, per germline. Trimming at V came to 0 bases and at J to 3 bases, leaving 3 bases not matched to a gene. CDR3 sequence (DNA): TGTGCCAGCAGCCAAGACGCGGGACTAGCGACAGATACGCAGTATTTT. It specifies CASSQDAGLATDTQYF.

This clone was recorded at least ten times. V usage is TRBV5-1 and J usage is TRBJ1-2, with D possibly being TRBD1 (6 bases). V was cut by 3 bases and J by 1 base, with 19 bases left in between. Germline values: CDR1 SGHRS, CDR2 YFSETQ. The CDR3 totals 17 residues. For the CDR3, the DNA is TGCGCCAGCAGCTCCGATTCCCAGGACAGCTATAACTATGGCTACACCTTC. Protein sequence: CASSSDSQDSYNYGYTF.

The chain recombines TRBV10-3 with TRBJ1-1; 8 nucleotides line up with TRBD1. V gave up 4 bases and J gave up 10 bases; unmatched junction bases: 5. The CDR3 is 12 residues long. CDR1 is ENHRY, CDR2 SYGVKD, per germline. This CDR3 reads CAISVRGQGAFF. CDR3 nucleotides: TGTGCCATCAGTGTAAGAGGACAGGGAGCTTTCTTT.

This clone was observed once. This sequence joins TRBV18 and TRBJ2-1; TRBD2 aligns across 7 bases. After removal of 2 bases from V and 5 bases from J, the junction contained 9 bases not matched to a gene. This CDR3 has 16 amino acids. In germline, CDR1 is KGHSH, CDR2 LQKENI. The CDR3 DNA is TGTGCCAGCTCACCATTCGCGGGAGAAAGGAACAATGAGCAGTTCTTC. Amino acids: CASSPFAGERNNEQFF.

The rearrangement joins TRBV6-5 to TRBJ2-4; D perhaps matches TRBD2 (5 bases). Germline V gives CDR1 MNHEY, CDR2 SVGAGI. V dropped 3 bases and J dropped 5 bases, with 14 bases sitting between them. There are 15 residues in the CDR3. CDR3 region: CASSYSTTGENIQYF. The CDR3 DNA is TGTGCCAGCAGTTATTCGACTACCGGGGAAAACATTCAGTACTTC.

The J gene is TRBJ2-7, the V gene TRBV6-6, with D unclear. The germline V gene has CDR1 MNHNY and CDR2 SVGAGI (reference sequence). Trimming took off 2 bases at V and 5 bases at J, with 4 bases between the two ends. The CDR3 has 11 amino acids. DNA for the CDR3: TGTGCCAGCAGTTACCGGGACGAGCAGTACTTC. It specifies CASSYRDEQYF.

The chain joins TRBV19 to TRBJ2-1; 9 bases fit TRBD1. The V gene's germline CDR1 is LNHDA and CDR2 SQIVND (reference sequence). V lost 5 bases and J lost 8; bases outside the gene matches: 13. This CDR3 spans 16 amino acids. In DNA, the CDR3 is TGTGCCAGTAGTCCCGTGGGGGGACAGGGCCATTATGAGCAGTTCTTC. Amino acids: CASSPVGGQGHYEQFF.

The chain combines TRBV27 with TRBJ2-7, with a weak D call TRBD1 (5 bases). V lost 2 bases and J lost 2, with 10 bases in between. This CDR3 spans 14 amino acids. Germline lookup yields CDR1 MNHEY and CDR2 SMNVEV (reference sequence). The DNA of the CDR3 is TGTGCCAGCAGTTTAGGTCAGGGCACCTACGAGCAGTACTTC. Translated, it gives CASSLGQGTYEQYF.

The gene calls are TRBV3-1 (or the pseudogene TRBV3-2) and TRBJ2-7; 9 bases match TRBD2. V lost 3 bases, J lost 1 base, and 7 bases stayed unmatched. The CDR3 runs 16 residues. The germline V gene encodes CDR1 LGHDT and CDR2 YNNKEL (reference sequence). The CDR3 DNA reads TGTGCCAGCAGCCAGGACACTAGCGGGTTTTCCTACGAGCAGTACTTC. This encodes CASSQDTSGFSYEQYF.

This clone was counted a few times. CDR3 bases: TGTGCCAGCAGCGTAGCGGGGGAGACTGAAGCTTTCTTT. As protein: CASSVAGETEAFF. The chain employs TRBV9 and TRBJ1-1; tentative D call: TRBD1 (5 bases). The germline CDR1 and CDR2 sequences are SGDLS and YYNGEE. The CDR3 is 13 amino acids. The V and J ends lost 0 bases and 5 bases respectively, with 8 bases between them. Supplemented by reference TRBV9 and TRBJ1-1, the full variable domain reads DSGVTQTPKHLITATGQRVTLRCSPRSGDLSVYWYQQSLDQGLQFLIQYYNGEERAKGNILERFSAQQFPDLHSELNLSSLELGDSALYFCASSVAGETEAFFGQGTRLTVV.

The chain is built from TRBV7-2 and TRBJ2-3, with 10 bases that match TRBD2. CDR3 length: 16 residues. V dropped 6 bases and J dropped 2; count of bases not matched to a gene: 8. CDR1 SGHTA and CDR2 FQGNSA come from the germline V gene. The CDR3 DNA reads TGTGCCAGCAGTAGGAGGGGGACTAGCGACACAGATACGCAGTATTTT. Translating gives CASSRRGTSDTDTQYF.

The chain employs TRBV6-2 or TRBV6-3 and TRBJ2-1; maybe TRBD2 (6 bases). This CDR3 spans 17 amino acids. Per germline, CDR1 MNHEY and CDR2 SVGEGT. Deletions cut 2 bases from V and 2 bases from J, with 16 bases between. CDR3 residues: CASSYVRGGRAYNEQFF. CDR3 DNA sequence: TGTGCCAGCAGTTACGTACGGGGAGGAAGGGCCTACAATGAGCAGTTCTTC.